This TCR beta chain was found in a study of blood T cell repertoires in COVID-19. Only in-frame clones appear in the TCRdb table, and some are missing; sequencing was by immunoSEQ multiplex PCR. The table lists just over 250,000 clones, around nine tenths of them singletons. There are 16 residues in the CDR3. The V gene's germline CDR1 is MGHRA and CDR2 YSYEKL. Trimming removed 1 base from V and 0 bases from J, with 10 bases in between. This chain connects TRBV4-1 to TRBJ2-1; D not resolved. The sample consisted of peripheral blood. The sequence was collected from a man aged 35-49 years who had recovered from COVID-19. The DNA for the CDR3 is TGCGCCAGCAGCCAAGGAGGTCAGAGCTCCTACAATGAGCAGTTCTTC. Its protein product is CASSQGGQSSYNEQFF.